This TCR beta chain was sequenced in a study of shared T cell receptors in the human thymus. TCRdb's table, derived via immunoSEQ multiplex PCR, lists solely in-frame clones and lacks some. The data contain hundreds of thousands of clones, approximately 89% of them singletons. These data were also filed under a second study, of human thymus T cells.

Sequenced input: thymocytes. The TCR originated in a boy in the first two years of life with a congenital heart defect.

CDR3 bases: TGTGCCAGCAGCTTAAATGAGTATAGCACAGATACGCAGTATTTT. Translating gives CASSLNEYSTDTQYF. This rearrangement joins TRBV7-3 to TRBJ2-3; D unclear. CDR3 size: 15 residues. Germline loops: CDR1 SGHTA, CDR2 FQGTGA. Deletions cut 1 base from V and 0 bases from J, with 8 bases between.